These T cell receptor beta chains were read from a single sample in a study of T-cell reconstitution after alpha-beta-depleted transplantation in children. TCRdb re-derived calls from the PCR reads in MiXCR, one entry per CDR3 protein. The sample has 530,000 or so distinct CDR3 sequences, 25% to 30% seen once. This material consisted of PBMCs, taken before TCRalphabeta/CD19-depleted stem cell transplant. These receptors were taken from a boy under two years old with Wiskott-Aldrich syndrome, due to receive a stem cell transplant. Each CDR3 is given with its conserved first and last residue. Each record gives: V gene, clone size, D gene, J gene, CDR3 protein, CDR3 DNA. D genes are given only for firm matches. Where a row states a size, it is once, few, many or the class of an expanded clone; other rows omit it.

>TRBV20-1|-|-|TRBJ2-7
CTGSNRYEQYF
TGCACCGGTAGTAACCGCTACGAGCAGTACTTC
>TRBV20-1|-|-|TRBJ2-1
CSARNSQATHRGYNEQFF
TGCAGTGCTAGGAATAGCCAGGCGACCCATAGAGGTTACAATGAGCAGTTCTTC
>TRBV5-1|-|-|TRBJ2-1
CASSLDPAGNEQFF
TGCGCCAGCAGCTTGGATCCAGCGGGCAATGAGCAGTTCTTC
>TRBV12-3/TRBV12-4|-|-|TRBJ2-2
CASSFGLPAELFF
TGTGCCAGCAGTTTTGGTTTACCGGCGGAGCTGTTTTTT
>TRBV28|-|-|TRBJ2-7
CASSLLAGNLYEQYF
TGTGCCAGCAGTTTATTGGCGGGAAACCTCTACGAGCAGTACTTC
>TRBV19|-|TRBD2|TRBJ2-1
CSSSMGRTSGNLDEQFF
TGTTCCAGTAGTATGGGGAGGACTAGCGGGAACCTCGATGAGCAGTTCTTC
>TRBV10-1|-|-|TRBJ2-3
CASSATRVIDTQYF
TGCGCCAGCAGCGCAACCAGGGTCATAGATACGCAGTATTTT
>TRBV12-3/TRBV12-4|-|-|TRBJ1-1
CASSLKAGAEAFF
TGTGCCAGCAGTTTAAAGGCGGGGGCGGAAGCTTTCTTT
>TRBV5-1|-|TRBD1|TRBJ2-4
CASSQGVTKNIQYF
TGCGCCAGCAGCCAGGGGGTAACCAAAAACATTCAGTACTTC
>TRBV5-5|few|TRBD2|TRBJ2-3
CASSSPLGAGLRTDTQYF
TGTGCCAGCAGCTCGCCCCTAGGAGCGGGACTCCGCACAGATACGCAGTATTTT
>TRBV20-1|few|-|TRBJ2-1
CSAYPHSGGRSYNEQFF
TGCAGTGCTTACCCCCATTCCGGGGGAAGGTCCTACAATGAGCAGTTCTTC
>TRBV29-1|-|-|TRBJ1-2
CSVEGRGGYTF
TGCAGCGTTGAAGGGCGAGGTGGCTACACCTTC
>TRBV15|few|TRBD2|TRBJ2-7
CATSVGAGTEYEQYF
TGTGCCACCAGCGTGGGAGCGGGAACGGAATACGAGCAGTACTTC
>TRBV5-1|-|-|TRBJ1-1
CASSFGGYTEAFF
TGCGCCAGCAGCTTTGGGGGGTACACTGAAGCTTTCTTT
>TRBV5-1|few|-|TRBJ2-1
CASSLEFWGHEQFF
TGCGCCAGCAGCTTGGAGTTTTGGGGTCATGAGCAGTTCTTC
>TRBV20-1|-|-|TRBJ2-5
CSARPGVKTQYF
TGCAGTGCTCGGCCGGGAGTTAAGACCCAGTACTTC